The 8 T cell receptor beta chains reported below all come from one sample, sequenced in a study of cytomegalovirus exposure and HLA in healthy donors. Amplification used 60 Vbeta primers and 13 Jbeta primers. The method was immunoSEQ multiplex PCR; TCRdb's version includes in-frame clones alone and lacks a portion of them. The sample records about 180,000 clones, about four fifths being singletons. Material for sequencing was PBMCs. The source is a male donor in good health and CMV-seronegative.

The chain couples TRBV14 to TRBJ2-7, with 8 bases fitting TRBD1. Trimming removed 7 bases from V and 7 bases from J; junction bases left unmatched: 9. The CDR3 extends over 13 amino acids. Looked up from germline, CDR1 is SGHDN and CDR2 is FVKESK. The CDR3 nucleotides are TGTGCCAGCAAGGGCCAGGGGGCTCTGGAGCAGTACTTC. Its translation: CASKGQGALEQYF.

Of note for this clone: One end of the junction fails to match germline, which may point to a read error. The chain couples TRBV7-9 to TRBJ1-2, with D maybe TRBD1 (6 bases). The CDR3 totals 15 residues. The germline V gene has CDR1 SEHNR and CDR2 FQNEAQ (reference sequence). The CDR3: CSSSPASRGAVSYTF. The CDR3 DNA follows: TGTTCCAGCAGCCCCGCATCCAGGGGCGCGGTTAGCTACACCTTC. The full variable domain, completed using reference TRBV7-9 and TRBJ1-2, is DTGVSQNPRHKITKRGQNVTFRCDPISEHNRLYWYRQTLGQGPEFLTYFQNEAQLEKSRLLSDRFSAERPKGSFSTLEIQRTEQGDSAMYLCSSSPASRGAVSYTFGSGTRLTVV.

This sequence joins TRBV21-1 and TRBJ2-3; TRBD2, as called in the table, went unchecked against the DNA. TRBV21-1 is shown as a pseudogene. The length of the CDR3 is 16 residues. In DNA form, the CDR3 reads TGTGCCAGCAGCAAAGATATAGCGGGAGCGGCAGATACGCAGTATTTT. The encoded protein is CASSKDIAGAADTQYF.

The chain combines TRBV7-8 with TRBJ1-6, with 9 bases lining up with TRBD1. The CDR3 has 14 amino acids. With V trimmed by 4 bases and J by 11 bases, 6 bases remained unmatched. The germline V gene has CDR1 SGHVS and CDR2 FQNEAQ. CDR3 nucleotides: TGTGCCAGCAGCTGGGACAGGGATATTCCACCCCTCCACTTT. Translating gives CASSWDRDIPPLHF.

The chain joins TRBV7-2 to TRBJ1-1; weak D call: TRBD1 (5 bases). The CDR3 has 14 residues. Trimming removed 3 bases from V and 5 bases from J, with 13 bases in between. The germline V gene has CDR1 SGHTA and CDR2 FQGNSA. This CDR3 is CASSFQGIGTEAFF. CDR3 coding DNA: TGTGCCAGCAGCTTCCAGGGAATTGGGACTGAAGCTTTCTTT.

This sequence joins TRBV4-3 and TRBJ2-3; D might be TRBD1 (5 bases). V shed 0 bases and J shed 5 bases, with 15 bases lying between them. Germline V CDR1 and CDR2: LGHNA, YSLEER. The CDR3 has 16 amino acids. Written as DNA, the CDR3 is TGCGCCAGCAGCCAAGATCGGCAGGGTTGGGTAGATACGCAGTATTTT. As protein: CASSQDRQGWVDTQYF.

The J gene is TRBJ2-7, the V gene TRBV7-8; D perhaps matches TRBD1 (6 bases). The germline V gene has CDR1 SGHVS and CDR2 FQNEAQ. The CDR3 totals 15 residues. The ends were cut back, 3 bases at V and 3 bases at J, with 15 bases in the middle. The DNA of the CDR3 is TGTGCCAGCAGCTTCTTAGGGGGTTCGCACTACGAGCAGTACTTC. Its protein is CASSFLGGSHYEQYF.

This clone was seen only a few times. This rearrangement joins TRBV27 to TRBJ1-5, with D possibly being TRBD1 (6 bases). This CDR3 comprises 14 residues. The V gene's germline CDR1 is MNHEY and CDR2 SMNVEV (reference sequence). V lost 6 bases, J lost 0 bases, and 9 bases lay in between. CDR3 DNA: TGTGCCAGCAGCCGGACAGATAGCAATCAGCCCCAGCATTTT. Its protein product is CASSRTDSNQPQHF.